This is a list of T cell receptor beta chains from one sample in a study of T cell repertoires in cytomegalovirus infection. In TCRdb, the reads were re-called with MiXCR into one record per CDR3 protein. The sample lists roughly 51,000 distinct CDR3 sequences, roughly 20% seen once, with roughly 29% in the top ten. No cognate antigen is known for these TCRs. The specimen comprised CD8+ T cells from cultured PBMCs, sampled from culture after CMV antigen stimulation. Every receptor here comes from a human donor in good health (CMV status not recorded). Some clones in this sample may be carry-over from other donors' samples. CDR3s include the opening cysteine and the closing phenylalanine or tryptophan. The D gene is left open where the match is weak. Size is omitted from some rows. Given values are once, few, many or a class for expanded clones.

>.|.|TRBV7-2|TRBJ1-1
TGTGCCAGCAGCTTAGCTCATGGACATTTGAGCACTGAAGCTTTCTTT
CASSLAHGHLSTEAFF
>.|.|TRBV7-2|TRBJ2-1
TGTGCCAGCAGCTTAGAGGTTTACAATGAGCAGTTCTTC
CASSLEVYNEQFF
>.|few|TRBV7-3|TRBJ1-2
TGTGCCAGCAGCTTCCAGGGGAACTATGGCTACACCTTC
CASSFQGNYGYTF
>.|few|TRBV15|TRBJ1-4
TGTGCCACCAGCAGAGATTTGACCCAAGTTGAAAAACTGTTTTTT
CATSRDLTQVEKLFF
>TRBD1|few|TRBV28|TRBJ1-5
TGTGCCAGCAGTTTCGGTCCGGGACAGGGGTACAATCAGCCCCAGCATTTT
CASSFGPGQGYNQPQHF
>TRBD1|.|TRBV24-1|TRBJ1-5
TGTGCCACCAGTGATGGGACAGGGCTTAGCAATCAGCCCCAGCATTTT
CATSDGTGLSNQPQHF
>.|many|TRBV19|TRBJ1-2
TGTGCCAGTACCCTCCGGCGGGACCATCAGGATGGCTACACCTTC
CASTLRRDHQDGYTF
>.|once|TRBV7-8|TRBJ2-1
TGTGCCAGCAAGGGGCCCTCGGGCATGTTCTTC
CASKGPSGMFF
>TRBD2|few|TRBV11-2|TRBJ2-7
TGTGCCAGCAGCTTAGCTCTAGCGGGCGAGCAGTACTTC
CASSLALAGEQYF
>.|few|TRBV7-9|TRBJ1-2
TGTGCCAGCAGCTTAAACCTCCGGACTGCCGATGGCTACACCTTC
CASSLNLRTADGYTF
>TRBD1|once|TRBV7-2|TRBJ1-2
TGTGCCAGCAGCTTAGGTGGACAGGGTGGTGGCTACACCTTC
CASSLGGQGGGYTF
>.|many|TRBV12-3/TRBV12-4|TRBJ2-7
TGTGCCAGCAGCTGGGGACTCTCCGGGAACGAGCAGTACTTC
CASSWGLSGNEQYF
>TRBD1|few|TRBV6-2/TRBV6-3|TRBJ1-5
TGTGCCAGCAGTCCCAGGGGGGAACACAATCAGCCCCAGCATTTT
CASSPRGEHNQPQHF
>.|many|TRBV6-1|TRBJ1-1
TGTGCCACGTCGCTTAGGGGGGGCGCTAATGAAGCTTTCTTT
CATSLRGGANEAFF
>.|few|TRBV7-2|TRBJ2-1
TGTGCCAGCAGCCGGGACAACCATGAGCAGTTCTTC
CASSRDNHEQFF
>.|many|TRBV27|TRBJ2-7
TGTGCCAGCAGTTTATATCCAGTCCTCTACGAGCAGTACTTC
CASSLYPVLYEQYF
>.|few|TRBV12-3/TRBV12-4|TRBJ2-7
TGTGCCAGCAGTTTAGGACTCCTTCCGACCTTC
CASSLGLLPTF
>TRBD2|few|TRBV7-2|TRBJ2-3
TGTGCCAGCAGCTTAACGACTAGCGGGGCAGATACGCAGTATTTT
CASSLTTSGADTQYF
>TRBD2|.|TRBV12-3/TRBV12-4|TRBJ2-3
TGTGCCAGCTCGACTAGCCAACACACAGATACGCAGTATTTT
CASSTSQHTDTQYF
>.|.|TRBV7-2|TRBJ1-2
TGTGCCAGCAGCGTGCGGTCTAGCGACTACACCTTC
CASSVRSSDYTF
>.|few|TRBV12-3/TRBV12-4|TRBJ1-1
TGTGCCAGCAGTTTATCCGGGGTTGAAGCTTTCTTT
CASSLSGVEAFF
>TRBD2|few|TRBV7-3|TRBJ2-3
TGTGCCAGCAGCTCCTCCGGGACTAGCGGGGGGGCTGTAAAGGCGCAGTATTTT
CASSSSGTSGGAVKAQYF
>TRBD2|few|TRBV6-6|TRBJ2-1
TGTGCCAGCAGCCCCCGACTAGCGGGAGTTCCTAGCTCCTACAATGAGCAGTTCTTC
CASSPRLAGVPSSYNEQFF
>.|.|TRBV7-2|TRBJ2-7
TGTGCCAGCACCCCTATCCATGCTGGGGTCTACGAGCAGTACTTC
CASTPIHAGVYEQYF
>.|few|TRBV7-2|TRBJ1-1
TGTGCCAGCAGCCCCCGTTCGAAGGGGCCGCGGAACACTGAAGCTTTCTTT
CASSPRSKGPRNTEAFF
>.|.|TRBV7-6|TRBJ2-1
TGTGCCAGCAGCTCTCTAGCGAACGAGCAGTTCTTC
CASSSLANEQFF
>.|few|TRBV7-2|TRBJ1-2
TGTGCCAGCAGCTTAGGAGCTAGTGGGGGACGGGGCTATGGCTACACCTTC
CASSLGASGGRGYGYTF
>TRBD2|few|TRBV19|TRBJ2-1
TGTGCCAGTAGTATTAGCGGGCCATCCTACAATGAGCAGTTCTTC
CASSISGPSYNEQFF
>TRBD2|few|TRBV9|TRBJ2-3
TGTGCCAGCAGCGCCAGCGGGAACGGGAATACGCAGTATTTT
CASSASGNGNTQYF
>.|.|TRBV19|TRBJ1-3
TGTGCCAGTAGTATGCCGGGACACCTCTCTGGAAACACCATATATTTT
CASSMPGHLSGNTIYF
>.|.|TRBV7-2|TRBJ1-2
TGTGCCAGCAGCCTCCGAGACAGTTCATACTATGGCTACACCTTC
CASSLRDSSYYGYTF
>.|.|TRBV12-3/TRBV12-4|TRBJ2-7
TGTGCCAGCAGTCCATTTGGGGACATAGACGACGAGCAGTACTTC
CASSPFGDIDDEQYF
>.|few|TRBV12-3/TRBV12-4|TRBJ2-7
TGTGCCAGCAGTTTAGGGGGGACACCCTACGAGCAGTACTTC
CASSLGGTPYEQYF
>.|few|TRBV7-3|TRBJ2-5
TGTGCCAGCAGCTCGGACATCTTTGGGACCCAGTACTTC
CASSSDIFGTQYF
>.|.|TRBV11-2|TRBJ2-3
TGTGCCAGCACCCACATGGGCGGCACAGATACGCAGTATTTT
CASTHMGGTDTQYF
>TRBD1|.|TRBV11-2|TRBJ2-2
TGTGCCACCCCACCAACCCTACAGGGGCGAATCACCGGGGAGCTGTTTTTT
CATPPTLQGRITGELFF
>.|few|TRBV5-1|TRBJ2-5
TGCGCCAGCGCTGAGGGACTCCCTGAAGAGACCCAGTACTTC
CASAEGLPEETQYF
>.|.|TRBV7-4|TRBJ2-7
TGTGCCAGCAGCTTAAGAGGATCCGCCTACGAGCAGTACTTC
CASSLRGSAYEQYF
>TRBD1|few|TRBV12-3/TRBV12-4|TRBJ1-2
TGTGCCAGCAGAGGGGGGACAGACTATGGCTACACCTTC
CASRGGTDYGYTF
>.|.|TRBV7-9|TRBJ1-1
TGTGCCAGCAGCTGGGGGAGCGGTGAAGCTTTCTTT
CASSWGSGEAFF
>TRBD2|.|TRBV12-3/TRBV12-4|TRBJ2-3
TGTGCCACCGGGGAGGGCCCAGATACGCAGTATTTT
CATGEGPDTQYF
>.|few|TRBV7-2|TRBJ2-5
TGTGCCAGCAGCACATGGGCCTTAAAGTCTCCAACAGAGACCCAGTACTTC
CASSTWALKSPTETQYF
>.|.|TRBV12-5|TRBJ2-7
TGTGCTAGTGACCACAATTCGACCTACGAGCAGTACTTC
CASDHNSTYEQYF
>TRBD2|few|TRBV6-2/TRBV6-3|TRBJ2-3
TGTGCCAGCAGTTTTCCCGATCCTCGAGGTGCGGGAGATCGAGATACGCAGTATTTT
CASSFPDPRGAGDRDTQYF
>TRBD1|.|TRBV12-3/TRBV12-4|TRBJ2-1
TGTGCCAGCAGGGGGACAGGGGGGCGGATTGATGAGCAGTTCTTC
CASRGTGGRIDEQFF
>.|.|TRBV7-8|TRBJ2-1
TGTGCCAGCAGCTTGAAGCCGCAGGCCTTCTACAATGAGCAGTTCTTC
CASSLKPQAFYNEQFF
>.|.|TRBV6-5|TRBJ2-1
TGTGCCAGCAGTTACTCGTTTCATGAGCAGTTCTTC
CASSYSFHEQFF
>.|many|TRBV7-2|TRBJ2-3
TGTGCCAGCAGCTCCAGGGGCACCAGCACAGATACGCAGTATTTT
CASSSRGTSTDTQYF
>TRBD2|.|TRBV5-1|TRBJ2-5
TGCGCCAGCAGTCTGGCGGGGACTAGCGGAGAGACCCAGTACTTC
CASSLAGTSGETQYF
>.|many|TRBV20-1|TRBJ2-1
TGCAGTGCTTCCGCGAGGGAGTACAATGAGCAGTTCTTC
CSASAREYNEQFF
>.|.|TRBV6-1|TRBJ1-5
TGTGCCAGCAGTTTAACGCGGGACTCCCATCAGCCCCAGCATTTT
CASSLTRDSHQPQHF
>.|.|TRBV2|TRBJ2-5
TGTGCCAGCAGTGAAGTGGGCAGGAACCAAGAGACCCAGTACTTC
CASSEVGRNQETQYF
>.|.|TRBV6-5|TRBJ2-5
TGTGCCAGCAGTTACGGCCCCCAGGGGGCGGGAGGAGAGACCCAGTACTTC
CASSYGPQGAGGETQYF
>.|.|TRBV7-6|TRBJ2-2
TGTGCCAGCAGTAGCGCGGGCGGGGAGCTGTTTTTT
CASSSAGGELFF
>.|many|TRBV2|TRBJ2-7
TGTGCCAGCAGTGAAGCGTGGGCCCACTACGAGCAGTACTTC
CASSEAWAHYEQYF
>.|many|TRBV7-9|TRBJ2-5
TGTGCCAGCAGCTTAGAGAATCGACGGACTCAAGAGACCCAGTACTTC
CASSLENRRTQETQYF
>.|once|TRBV27|TRBJ2-7
TGTGCCAGCAGTTTGTCCGGGGGAGGGGGGATCTACGAGCAGTACTTC
CASSLSGGGGIYEQYF
>.|.|TRBV7-2|TRBJ2-3
TGTGCCAGCAGCTGGACATCTAGCACAGATACGCAGTATTTT
CASSWTSSTDTQYF